The next 7 T cell receptor beta chains were all read from a single sample in a study of PD-L1 blockade in urothelial cancer (TCRdb year 2017). Library creation used the immunoSEQ multiplex PCR assay. In its TCRdb copy, this immuneACCESS table keeps in-frame sequences only and misses some clones. Where compared with another copy, unresolved V genes explain less than half of these, and the others have no known cause. This sample lists roughly 67,000 clones; approximately 84% were detected once. The ten largest clones represent around 14% of the sample. The time point label, as the study defines it: pretreatment peripheral blood. Sequenced material: PBMCs, taken around atezolizumab (anti-PD-L1) treatment. The origin of the receptors is a man aged 55 to 70 with urothelial cancer.

J is TRBJ1-3 and V is TRBV11-2, with no clear D. Looked up from germline, CDR1 is SGHAT and CDR2 is FQNNGV. V was trimmed by 1 base and J by 4 bases, leaving 5 bases between them. CDR3 length: 13 residues. The DNA of the CDR3 is TGTGCCAGCAGCTTAGCCTTAGGAAACACCATATATTTT. The encoded protein is CASSLALGNTIYF.

The chain employs TRBV5-1 and TRBJ2-5, with D possibly being TRBD1 (6 bases). Germline V CDR1 and CDR2: SGHRS, YFSETQ. The CDR3 spans 16 residues. V lost 0 bases, J lost 5 bases, and 17 bases lay in between. The CDR3 region has the DNA TGCGCCAGCAGCTTGGCTACTGTATGGGGGCGCGAGACCCAGTACTTC. The encoded protein is CASSLATVWGRETQYF.

The rearrangement joins TRBV29-1 to TRBJ2-5, with 7 bases fitting TRBD2. CDR3 size: 12 residues. The J segment lost 4 bases and the V segment lost 6 bases, leaving 5 bases of the junction unmatched. CDR1 is SQVTM and CDR2 is ANQGSEA in the germline V gene. The CDR3 DNA reads TGCAGCGTCGCACCGGGGGGAGAGACCCAGTACTTC. Its translation: CSVAPGGETQYF.

V and J are TRBV19 and TRBJ1-5; possibly TRBD1 for D (6 bases). Germline V gene sequence: CDR1 LNHDA, CDR2 SQIVND (reference sequence). The CDR3 has 13 amino acids. V was pared by 4 bases and J by 6 bases, with 10 bases between. CDR3 amino acids: CASSRGGPQPQHF. CDR3 coding DNA: TGTGCCAGTAGTAGGGGGGGGCCTCAGCCCCAGCATTTT.

The CDR3 DNA sequence: TGTGCCATCAGTGAGACAGGGGTTGGAAATCAGCCCCAGCATTTT. It specifies CAISETGVGNQPQHF. The V call is TRBV10-3, the J call TRBJ1-5; TRBD1 aligns across 7 bases. Losses at the gene ends were 2 bases for V and 4 bases for J; bases not matched to a gene: 5. Per germline, CDR1 ENHRY and CDR2 SYGVKD. The CDR3 length is 15 residues.

This CDR3 is CAWKVGTGGSYEQYF. The CDR3 DNA reads TGTGCCTGGAAAGTCGGGACAGGGGGTTCCTACGAGCAGTACTTC. The chain has TRBV2 and TRBJ2-7, with 11 bases lining up with TRBD1. This CDR3 is 15 amino acids long. Losses at the gene ends were 11 bases for V and 1 base for J; bases not matched to a gene: 10. Germline lookup yields CDR1 SNHLY and CDR2 FYNNEI.

This clone was counted a few times. The chain employs TRBV6-6 and TRBJ2-3; D not resolved. The V end was cut by 5 bases, the J end by 5 bases, with 11 bases between. The length of the CDR3 is 13 residues. Germline-derived CDR1 and CDR2 are MNHNY and SVGAGI (reference sequence). The DNA of the CDR3 is TGTGCCAGCAGTCCCCCCACAAGAGATACGCAGTATTTT. Translating it yields CASSPPTRDTQYF.